This TCR beta chain was sequenced during a study of T-cell memory formation after mild COVID-19 (TCRdb year 2021). Regarding the complete study: Most TCR sequence clusters were specific to one of the two donors. In a couple of donors, T-cell clones that expanded and contracted after mild COVID-19 were tracked by sequencing TCRalpha and TCRbeta repertoires over time. Two young, previously healthy adult volunteers made up the cohort, one male and one female.

V sheds 1 base and J sheds 0 bases, leaving 13 bases between their ends. From a lookup of the germline V gene, CDR1 and CDR2 are SGHTA and FQGNSA. The CDR3 covers 16 residues, taking in both the cysteine and the phenylalanine. Just CDR3 DNA is preserved here, 48 bases in frame from base 1. To note about this clonotype: What this receptor recognizes is not known. No much larger clonotype is one base removed from it; base qualities were not supplied.

Instrument used: Illumina NovaSeq 6000. Using 5'RACE with constant-segment primers, TCRalpha and TCRbeta cDNA libraries were constructed, with sample barcodes and unique molecular identifiers added in the process. Trizol reagent was used to extract RNA from every sample. Libraries were amplified in two PCR steps, with a second sample barcode and Illumina TruSeq adapters added in the second step. The libraries were sequenced on an Illumina NovaSeq using 2 x 150 bp paired-end reads. In the source study's methods: With migec v1.2.7, reads were demultiplexed and then collapsed into UMI-guided consensus sequences. Using mixcr v2.1.11, UMI consensuses were aligned to TRA and TRB V and J templates and then assembled into clonotypes. A clonotype was counted as expanded or contracted only when both edgeR and NoisET called the clonotype significant, with the noise models trained on biological replicates. For edgeR calls, the cutoffs were a false discovery rate-adjusted p below 0.01 and a log2 fold-change threshold of 1. PCA with hierarchical clustering of max-normalized trajectories of the 1000 most abundant clonotypes was used as exploratory dynamics analysis. Each responding clone was given a CD4 or CD8 phenotype based on the CD4+ and CD8+ repertoires, which had been sequenced separately. TCRdb reanalyzed the raw reads on its own, using fastp at Q25 for trimming and MiXCR for clone calling, and kept in-frame beta chains. Each entry merges the rows of one CDR3 protein and shows their most common DNA and genes. TCRdb assigned the V and J calls; the authors' analysis was not used. The sample contains approximately 580,000 distinct CDR3 sequences, roughly 22% of them found a single time. The ten most abundant clones make up roughly an eighth of the sample.

The research as a whole found: Clones contracting from day 15 to 85 had balanced CD4/CD8 phenotypes, while a second wave expanding from day 15 to 37 was biased towards CD4+. The second-wave clones that peaked on day 37 were not confirmed to be SARS-CoV-2 specific. Some responding clones were detected in pre-infection memory, suggesting pre-existing cross-reactive memory T cells joined the SARS-CoV-2 response. Contracting CD4+ clones were located mainly in the CM and EM memory subsets, whereas CD8+ clones were found to be enriched in EMRA. The study covered only a couple of mild cases, and larger cohorts including severe cases with pre-infection samples were considered necessary.

Ficoll-Paque density gradient centrifugation was used to isolate PBMCs. The receptor was derived from an adult woman who had mild COVID-19 (a few samples of this study predate the infection). The sample titles of this study are shuffled in the database, so cell type and time point are left out; the donor was told from shared clones. The chain was built from TRBV7-2 and TRBJ2-7, with no confidently assigned D gene. Sequencing used PBMCs or a T cell subset sorted from them (not recorded which). The CDR3: CASSLDGSAFSYEQYF. The DNA reads as follows: TGTGCCAGCAGCTTAGATGGCAGCGCTTTCTCCTACGAGCAGTACTTC.